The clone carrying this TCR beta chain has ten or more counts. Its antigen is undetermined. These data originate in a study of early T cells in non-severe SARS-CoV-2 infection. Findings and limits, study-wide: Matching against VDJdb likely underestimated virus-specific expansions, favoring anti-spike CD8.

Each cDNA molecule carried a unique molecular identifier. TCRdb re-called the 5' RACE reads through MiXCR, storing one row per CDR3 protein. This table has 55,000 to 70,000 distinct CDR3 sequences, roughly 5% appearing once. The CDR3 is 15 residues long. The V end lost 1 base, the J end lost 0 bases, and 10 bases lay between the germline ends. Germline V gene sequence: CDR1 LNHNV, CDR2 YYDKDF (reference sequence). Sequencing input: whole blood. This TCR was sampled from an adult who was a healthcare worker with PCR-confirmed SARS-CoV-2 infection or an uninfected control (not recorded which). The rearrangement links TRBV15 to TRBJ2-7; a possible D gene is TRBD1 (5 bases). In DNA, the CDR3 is TGTGCCACCAGCAGAGGACAGATGGGCTCCTACGAGCAGTACTTC. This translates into CATSRGQMGSYEQYF.